The rows below give T cell receptor beta chains drawn from one sample of a study of T cell repertoires in cytomegalovirus infection. Each CDR3 protein is one row after TCRdb ran MiXCR on the reads. The repertoire holds about 360,000 distinct CDR3 sequences, over 15% seen once, with 7.5% to 9.5% in the top ten. Sequencing was done on a sample of PBMCs. The receptors were sampled from a human donor in good health (CMV status not recorded). Some clones in this sample may be carry-over from other donors' samples. Each CDR3 is given with its conserved first and last residue. The order of the fields is J gene, clone size, V gene, D gene, CDR3 protein, CDR3 DNA. The D gene is left open where the match is weak. A clone size is listed for some rows: how often the clone was seen (once, few, many), or a class if it is expanded.

J gene: TRBJ2-4
clone size: few
V gene: TRBV19
D gene: TRBD2
CDR3 protein: CASSIEALAENIQYF
CDR3 DNA: TGTGCCAGTAGTATAGAGGCTCTAGCGGAAAACATTCAGTACTTC

J gene: TRBJ2-1
clone size: few
V gene: TRBV11-3
D gene: NA
CDR3 protein: CASSLGTTSYNEQFF
CDR3 DNA: TGTGCCAGCAGCTTAGGGACTACCTCCTACAATGAGCAGTTCTTC

J gene: TRBJ1-4
clone size: NA
V gene: TRBV2
D gene: NA
CDR3 protein: CASSEEGGNEKLFF
CDR3 DNA: TGTGCCAGCAGTGAAGAGGGAGGGAATGAAAAACTGTTTTTT

J gene: TRBJ2-6
clone size: NA
V gene: TRBV20-1
D gene: NA
CDR3 protein: CSAHPYPGVVDSGANVLTF
CDR3 DNA: TGCAGTGCCCACCCCTACCCTGGGGTAGTGGATTCTGGGGCCAACGTCCTGACTTTC

J gene: TRBJ1-6
clone size: NA
V gene: TRBV2
D gene: NA
CDR3 protein: CASWVGVRSPLHF
CDR3 DNA: TGTGCCAGCTGGGTAGGGGTTCGTTCACCCCTCCACTTT

J gene: TRBJ2-6
clone size: many
V gene: TRBV5-1
D gene: TRBD1
CDR3 protein: CASSLGPGQGSSGANVLTF
CDR3 DNA: TGCGCCAGCAGCTTGGGGCCGGGACAGGGCAGCTCTGGGGCCAACGTCCTGACTTTC

J gene: TRBJ2-7
clone size: few
V gene: TRBV2
D gene: TRBD1
CDR3 protein: CASRGDRGSDEQYF
CDR3 DNA: TGTGCCAGCAGAGGGGACAGGGGGTCAGACGAGCAGTACTTC

J gene: TRBJ2-7
clone size: NA
V gene: TRBV20-1
D gene: TRBD2
CDR3 protein: CSASPQRGAYEQYF
CDR3 DNA: TGCAGTGCTAGTCCCCAGCGGGGGGCCTACGAGCAGTACTTC

J gene: TRBJ1-6
clone size: many
V gene: TRBV7-8
D gene: TRBD1
CDR3 protein: CASSLQGQHYNSPLHF
CDR3 DNA: TGTGCCAGCAGCTTACAGGGACAGCATTATAATTCACCCCTCCACTTT

J gene: TRBJ1-2
clone size: many
V gene: TRBV2
D gene: NA
CDR3 protein: CASSEVRAGVGGYTF
CDR3 DNA: TGTGCCAGCAGTGAAGTTCGGGCAGGGGTTGGTGGCTACACCTTC

J gene: TRBJ1-2
clone size: many
V gene: TRBV18
D gene: NA
CDR3 protein: CASSPPEGQGPHGYTF
CDR3 DNA: TGTGCCAGCTCACCACCGGAGGGGCAGGGCCCACATGGCTACACCTTC

J gene: TRBJ2-7
clone size: many
V gene: TRBV7-2
D gene: NA
CDR3 protein: CASSLQLDEQYF
CDR3 DNA: TGTGCCAGCAGCTTACAGTTGGACGAGCAGTACTTC

J gene: TRBJ2-2
clone size: many
V gene: TRBV7-2
D gene: TRBD2
CDR3 protein: CASSLAEGLVLTRAGELFF
CDR3 DNA: TGTGCCAGCAGCTTAGCGGAGGGACTAGTCTTAACGCGGGCCGGGGAGCTGTTTTTT

J gene: TRBJ1-5
clone size: many
V gene: TRBV6-1
D gene: NA
CDR3 protein: CASRGLGVSNQPQHF
CDR3 DNA: TGTGCCAGCAGAGGACTGGGGGTGAGCAATCAGCCCCAGCATTTT

J gene: TRBJ2-5
clone size: NA
V gene: TRBV5-1
D gene: NA
CDR3 protein: CASSWASGFQKTQYF
CDR3 DNA: TGCGCCAGCAGCTGGGCTTCGGGGTTCCAAAAGACCCAGTACTTC

J gene: TRBJ2-7
clone size: NA
V gene: TRBV13
D gene: NA
CDR3 protein: CASSSIGQGVREQYF
CDR3 DNA: TGTGCCAGCAGCTCAATCGGACAAGGGGTTAGAGAGCAGTACTTC

J gene: TRBJ2-2
clone size: NA
V gene: TRBV2
D gene: TRBD2
CDR3 protein: CASAGLAANTGELFF
CDR3 DNA: TGTGCCAGTGCTGGACTAGCGGCCAACACCGGGGAGCTGTTTTTT

J gene: TRBJ2-1
clone size: many
V gene: TRBV7-2
D gene: TRBD2
CDR3 protein: CASSLGLASEQFF
CDR3 DNA: TGTGCCAGCAGCCTGGGACTAGCTAGTGAGCAGTTCTTC

J gene: TRBJ2-7
clone size: few
V gene: TRBV7-2
D gene: TRBD2
CDR3 protein: CASSLKFSGGYEQYF
CDR3 DNA: TGTGCCAGCAGCTTAAAGTTTAGCGGGGGCTACGAGCAGTACTTC

J gene: TRBJ2-7
clone size: few
V gene: TRBV5-1
D gene: NA
CDR3 protein: CASSWDNSYEQYF
CDR3 DNA: TGCGCCAGCAGCTGGGACAACTCCTACGAGCAGTACTTC

J gene: TRBJ2-1
clone size: many
V gene: TRBV7-2
D gene: NA
CDR3 protein: CASSLQSSRLTDEQFF
CDR3 DNA: TGTGCCAGCAGCTTACAGTCTAGTCGTCTTACAGATGAGCAGTTCTTC

J gene: TRBJ1-5
clone size: many
V gene: TRBV23-1
D gene: NA
CDR3 protein: CASSQLGPQHF
CDR3 DNA: TGCGCCAGCAGTCAGTTAGGGCCCCAGCATTTT

J gene: TRBJ2-4
clone size: few
V gene: TRBV12-3/TRBV12-4
D gene: NA
CDR3 protein: CASSWGNMGGVAKNIQYF
CDR3 DNA: TGTGCCAGCAGTTGGGGTAATATGGGGGGAGTAGCCAAAAACATTCAGTACTTC

J gene: TRBJ2-1
clone size: NA
V gene: TRBV29-1
D gene: NA
CDR3 protein: CSVRTNSYNEQFF
CDR3 DNA: TGCAGCGTTCGGACTAACTCCTACAATGAGCAGTTCTTC

J gene: TRBJ2-1
clone size: few
V gene: TRBV30
D gene: NA
CDR3 protein: CAWSVPYSSYNEQFF
CDR3 DNA: TGTGCCTGGAGTGTACCATACAGCTCCTACAATGAGCAGTTCTTC

J gene: TRBJ2-1
clone size: many
V gene: TRBV7-9
D gene: NA
CDR3 protein: CASSSEEGRGATEQFF
CDR3 DNA: TGTGCCAGCAGCTCTGAGGAGGGAAGGGGTGCCACTGAGCAGTTCTTC

J gene: TRBJ1-1
clone size: many
V gene: TRBV12-3/TRBV12-4
D gene: NA
CDR3 protein: CASSLRVNAEAFF
CDR3 DNA: TGTGCCAGCAGTTTAAGGGTTAATGCTGAAGCTTTCTTT

J gene: TRBJ1-2
clone size: NA
V gene: TRBV28
D gene: TRBD1
CDR3 protein: CASSFGDRGDGYTF
CDR3 DNA: TGTGCCAGCAGTTTTGGGGACAGGGGGGATGGCTACACCTTC

J gene: TRBJ1-2
clone size: NA
V gene: TRBV12-5
D gene: NA
CDR3 protein: CASGLSGLYGYTF
CDR3 DNA: TGTGCTAGTGGTTTATCAGGATTATATGGCTACACCTTC

J gene: TRBJ1-5
clone size: NA
V gene: TRBV7-9
D gene: NA
CDR3 protein: CASSMGGTQPQHF
CDR3 DNA: TGTGCCAGCAGCATGGGGGGCACTCAGCCCCAGCATTTT

J gene: TRBJ2-3
clone size: NA
V gene: TRBV20-1
D gene: TRBD2
CDR3 protein: CSATGGSTDTQYF
CDR3 DNA: TGCAGTGCGACGGGGGGTTCCACAGATACGCAGTATTTT

J gene: TRBJ2-5
clone size: many
V gene: TRBV7-2
D gene: NA
CDR3 protein: CASSAYRAETQYF
CDR3 DNA: TGTGCCAGCAGCGCATACAGGGCAGAGACCCAGTACTTC

J gene: TRBJ1-1
clone size: many
V gene: TRBV4-1
D gene: NA
CDR3 protein: CASSQGAAAFLVNEAFF
CDR3 DNA: TGCGCCAGCAGCCAAGGCGCGGCAGCCTTTTTAGTCAATGAAGCTTTCTTT

J gene: TRBJ2-7
clone size: NA
V gene: TRBV27
D gene: TRBD1
CDR3 protein: CASGPGQGLPYEQYF
CDR3 DNA: TGTGCCAGCGGACCCGGACAGGGGCTTCCCTACGAGCAGTACTTC

J gene: TRBJ1-1
clone size: few
V gene: TRBV15
D gene: NA
CDR3 protein: CATSSGLFTEAFF
CDR3 DNA: TGTGCCACCAGCAGCGGACTATTCACTGAAGCTTTCTTT

J gene: TRBJ1-5
clone size: NA
V gene: TRBV5-1
D gene: NA
CDR3 protein: CASSRGVDQPQHF
CDR3 DNA: TGCGCCAGCAGCCGGGGCGTGGATCAGCCCCAGCATTTT

J gene: TRBJ2-6
clone size: many
V gene: TRBV28
D gene: TRBD1
CDR3 protein: CASTETGDWANVLTF
CDR3 DNA: TGTGCCAGCACCGAGACAGGGGACTGGGCCAACGTCCTGACTTTC

J gene: TRBJ1-1
clone size: NA
V gene: TRBV12-5
D gene: NA
CDR3 protein: CASGLVKNTEAFF
CDR3 DNA: TGTGCTAGTGGTTTGGTAAAGAACACTGAAGCTTTCTTT

J gene: TRBJ2-1
clone size: few
V gene: TRBV5-5
D gene: NA
CDR3 protein: CASSTDYGLNNEQFF
CDR3 DNA: TGTGCCAGCAGCACTGACTATGGGCTGAACAATGAGCAGTTCTTC

J gene: TRBJ1-3
clone size: NA
V gene: TRBV7-9
D gene: NA
CDR3 protein: CASSPRGSSTIYF
CDR3 DNA: TGTGCCAGCAGCCCCCGAGGGAGTAGCACCATATATTTT

J gene: TRBJ2-1
clone size: many
V gene: TRBV7-9
D gene: NA
CDR3 protein: CASRRESDNEQFF
CDR3 DNA: TGTGCCAGCCGGAGGGAGAGCGACAATGAGCAGTTCTTC

J gene: TRBJ1-1
clone size: few
V gene: TRBV3-1
D gene: NA
CDR3 protein: CASSQSAASGTNEAFF
CDR3 DNA: TGTGCCAGCAGCCAGTCGGCTGCCTCCGGGACAAATGAAGCTTTCTTT

J gene: TRBJ1-5
clone size: few
V gene: TRBV28
D gene: TRBD1
CDR3 protein: CASKKGTGWVNQPQHF
CDR3 DNA: TGTGCCAGCAAAAAAGGGACAGGGTGGGTCAATCAGCCCCAGCATTTT

J gene: TRBJ1-3
clone size: many
V gene: TRBV7-2
D gene: NA
CDR3 protein: CASSSSFEQFSGNTIYF
CDR3 DNA: TGTGCCAGCAGTTCCAGTTTCGAGCAGTTCTCTGGAAACACCATATATTTT

J gene: TRBJ2-1
clone size: NA
V gene: TRBV7-6
D gene: NA
CDR3 protein: CASSPPSNHNEQFF
CDR3 DNA: TGTGCCAGCAGCCCTCCCAGTAACCACAATGAGCAGTTCTTC

J gene: TRBJ2-1
clone size: NA
V gene: TRBV6-6
D gene: NA
CDR3 protein: CASSYEGNEQFF
CDR3 DNA: TGTGCCAGCAGTTACGAGGGTAATGAGCAGTTCTTC